This T cell receptor beta chain was profiled in a study of T cells in Graves' hyperthyroidism and ophthalmopathy. Study-level background: Before treatment of any kind, peripheral blood was taken at initial diagnosis. Study results and limitations: Stable hyperthyroidism was told apart from ophthalmopathy by a model built on 13 V-J features.

TCR beta CDR3 sequences were amplified from RNA transcripts. Primed by the HTBI set, a first-round RT-PCR was run on the TCR CDR3. MiXCR, run by TCRdb on the multiplex PCR reads, gives a single entry per CDR3 protein. The data show about 560,000 distinct CDR3 sequences, with 16% seen just once and around a sixth held by the top ten. The table lists this clonotype with many counts. The antigen is undetermined. Diagnoses were established using clinical symptoms, serum thyroxine and TRAb, thyroid ultrasound and orbital computed tomography. Fresh peripheral blood, 10 ml, yielded the PBMCs. Germline CDR1 and CDR2: SGHRS and YFSETQ. The length of the CDR3 is 14 residues. Trimming pared 0 bases from V and 2 bases from J, leaving 7 bases between.

Sequencing used blood. The chain recombines TRBV5-1 with TRBJ2-3; D gene ambiguous. The sequence derives from a woman in her late teens or twenties with Graves' hyperthyroidism. CDR3 amino acids: CASSLEDVTDTQYF. CDR3 in DNA: TGCGCCAGCAGCTTGGAGGACGTCACAGATACGCAGTATTTT.